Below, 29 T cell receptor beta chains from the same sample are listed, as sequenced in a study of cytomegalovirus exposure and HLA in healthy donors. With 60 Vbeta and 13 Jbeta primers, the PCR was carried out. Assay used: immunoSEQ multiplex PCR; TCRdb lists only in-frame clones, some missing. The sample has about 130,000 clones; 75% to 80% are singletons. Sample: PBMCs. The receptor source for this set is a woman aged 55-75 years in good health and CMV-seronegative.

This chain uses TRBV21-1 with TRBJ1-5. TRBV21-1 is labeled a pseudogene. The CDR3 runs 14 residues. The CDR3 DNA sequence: TGTGCCAGCAGCAGGGGAGTGTTCGATCAGCCCCAGCATTTT. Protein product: CASSRGVFDQPQHF.

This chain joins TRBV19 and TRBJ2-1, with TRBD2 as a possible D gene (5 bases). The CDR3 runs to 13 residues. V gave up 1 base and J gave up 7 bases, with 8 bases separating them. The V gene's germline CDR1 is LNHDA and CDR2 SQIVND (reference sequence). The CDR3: CASSIAAENEQFF. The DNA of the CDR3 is TGTGCCAGTAGTATAGCAGCGGAAAATGAGCAGTTCTTC.

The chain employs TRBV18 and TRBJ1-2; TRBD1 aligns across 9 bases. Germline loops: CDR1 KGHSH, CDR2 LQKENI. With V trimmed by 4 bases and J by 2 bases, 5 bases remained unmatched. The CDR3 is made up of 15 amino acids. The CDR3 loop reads CASSRRDRENYGYTF. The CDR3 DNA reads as TGTGCCAGCTCACGCCGGGACAGGGAAAACTATGGCTACACCTTC.

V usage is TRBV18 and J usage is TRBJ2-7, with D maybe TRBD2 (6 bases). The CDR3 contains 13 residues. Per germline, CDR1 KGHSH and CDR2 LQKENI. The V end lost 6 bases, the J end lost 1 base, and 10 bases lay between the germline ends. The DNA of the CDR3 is TGTGCCAGCTCCCAAGGGACTTCCTACGAGCAGTACTTC. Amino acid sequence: CASSQGTSYEQYF.

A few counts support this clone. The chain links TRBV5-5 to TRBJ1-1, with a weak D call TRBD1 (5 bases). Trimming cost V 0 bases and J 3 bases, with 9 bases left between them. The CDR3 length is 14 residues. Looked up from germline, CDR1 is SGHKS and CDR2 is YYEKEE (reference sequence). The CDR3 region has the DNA TGTGCCAGCAGCTTGGTGGCAGGGTACACTGAAGCTTTCTTT. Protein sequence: CASSLVAGYTEAFF.

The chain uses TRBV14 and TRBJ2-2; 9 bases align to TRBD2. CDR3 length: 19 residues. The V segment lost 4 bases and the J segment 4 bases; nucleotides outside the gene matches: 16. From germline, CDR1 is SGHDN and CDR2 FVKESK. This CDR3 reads CASSPPLGGGAPSTGELFF. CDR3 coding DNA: TGTGCCAGCAGCCCTCCCCTCGGCGGGGGGGCCCCTAGCACCGGGGAGCTGTTTTTT.

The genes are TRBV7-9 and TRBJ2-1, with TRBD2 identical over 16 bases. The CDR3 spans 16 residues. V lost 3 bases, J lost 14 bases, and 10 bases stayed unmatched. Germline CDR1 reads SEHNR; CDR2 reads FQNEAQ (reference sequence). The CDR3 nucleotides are TGTGCCAGCAGCTTGACCGGGACTAGCGGGAGGGCCGTCAAGTTCTTC. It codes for CASSLTGTSGRAVKFF.

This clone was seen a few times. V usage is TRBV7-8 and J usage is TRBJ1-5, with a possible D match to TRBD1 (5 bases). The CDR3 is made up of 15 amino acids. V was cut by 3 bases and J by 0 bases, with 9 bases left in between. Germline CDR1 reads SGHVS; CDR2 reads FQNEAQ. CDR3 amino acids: CASSLTENSNQPQHF. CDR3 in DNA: TGTGCCAGCAGCTTGACAGAAAATAGCAATCAGCCCCAGCATTTT.

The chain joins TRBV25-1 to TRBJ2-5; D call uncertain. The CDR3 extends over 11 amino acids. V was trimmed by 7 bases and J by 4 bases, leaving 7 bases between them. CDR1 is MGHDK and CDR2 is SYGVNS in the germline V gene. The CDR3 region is CASTPGETQYF. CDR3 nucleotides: TGTGCCAGCACTCCCGGAGAGACCCAGTACTTC.

The CDR3 DNA reads as TGCGCCAGCAGTCGGCCAGGGACAGGGCACCATACGCAGTATTTT. Translating gives CASSRPGTGHHTQYF. The chain combines TRBV5-1 with TRBJ2-3; 9 nucleotides agree with TRBD1. Unmatched junction bases numbered 11, after V lost 5 bases and J lost 7 bases. The CDR3 has 15 amino acids. Per germline, CDR1 SGHRS and CDR2 YFSETQ. Combining the CDR3 with reference TRBV5-1 and TRBJ2-3 gives the whole variable domain KAGVTQTPRYLIKTRGQQVTLSCSPISGHRSVSWYQQTPGQGLQFLFEYFSETQRNKGNFPGRFSGRQFSNSRSEMNVSTLELGDSALYLCASSRPGTGHHTQYFGPGTRLTVL.

In DNA form, the CDR3 reads TGTGCCAGCAGCTTAGGGGCCCCTACTAGCGGAAGCACAGATACGCAGTATTTT. As protein: CASSLGAPTSGSTDTQYF. The chain links TRBV11-2 to TRBJ2-3, with 8 bases fitting TRBD2. The CDR3 extends over 18 amino acids. Germline loops: CDR1 SGHAT, CDR2 FQNNGV. Trimming at V came to 1 base and at J to 0 bases, leaving 9 bases not matched to a gene. The full variable domain, completed using reference TRBV11-2 and TRBJ2-3, is EAGVAQSPRYKIIEKRQSVAFWCNPISGHATLYWYQQILGQGPKLLIQFQNNGVVDDSQLPKDRFSAERLKGVDSTLKIQPAKLEDSAVYLCASSLGAPTSGSTDTQYFGPGTRLTVL.

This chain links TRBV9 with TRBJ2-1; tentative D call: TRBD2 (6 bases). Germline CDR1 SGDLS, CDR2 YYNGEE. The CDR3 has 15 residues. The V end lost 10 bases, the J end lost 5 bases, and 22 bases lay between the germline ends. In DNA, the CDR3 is TGTGCCCAACTCATTAGCGGTGGGTCAAACAATGAGCAGTTCTTC. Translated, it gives CAQLISGGSNNEQFF.

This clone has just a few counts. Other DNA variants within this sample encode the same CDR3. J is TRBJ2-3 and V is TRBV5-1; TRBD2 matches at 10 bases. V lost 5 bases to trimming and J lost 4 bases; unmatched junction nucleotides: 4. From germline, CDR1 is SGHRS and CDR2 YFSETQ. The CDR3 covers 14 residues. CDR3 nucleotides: TGCGCCAGCAGTCCCCTAGCGGGAGCAGATACGCAGTATTTT. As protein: CASSPLAGADTQYF.

CDR3 sequence: CASSTTSGGSYEQYF. The DNA of the CDR3 is TGTGCCAGCAGTACGACTAGCGGGGGCTCCTACGAGCAGTACTTC. The rearrangement joins TRBV28 to TRBJ2-7, with 12 bases fitting TRBD2. Trimming cost V 5 bases and J 0 bases; bases outside gene matches: 2. Germline CDR1 MDHEN, CDR2 SYDVKM. The CDR3 extends over 15 amino acids.

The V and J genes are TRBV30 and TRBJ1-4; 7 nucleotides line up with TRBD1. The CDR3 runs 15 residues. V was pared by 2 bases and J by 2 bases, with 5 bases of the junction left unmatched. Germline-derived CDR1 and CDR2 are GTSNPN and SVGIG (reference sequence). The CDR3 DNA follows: TGTGCCTGGAGTCACCAGGGGGGCACTAATGAAAAACTGTTTTTT. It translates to CAWSHQGGTNEKLFF. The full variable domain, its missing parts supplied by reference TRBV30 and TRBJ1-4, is SQTIHQWPATLVQPVGSPLSLECTVEGTSNPNLYWYRQAAGRGLQLLFYSVGIGQISSEVPQNLSASRPQDRQFILSSKKLLLSDSGFYLCAWSHQGGTNEKLFFGSGTQLSVL.

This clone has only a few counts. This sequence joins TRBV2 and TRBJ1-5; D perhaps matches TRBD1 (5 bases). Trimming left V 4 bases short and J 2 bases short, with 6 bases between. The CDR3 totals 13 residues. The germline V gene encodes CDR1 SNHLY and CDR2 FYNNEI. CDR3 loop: CASSGRGNQPQHF. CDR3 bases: TGTGCCAGCAGTGGCAGGGGCAATCAGCCCCAGCATTTT.

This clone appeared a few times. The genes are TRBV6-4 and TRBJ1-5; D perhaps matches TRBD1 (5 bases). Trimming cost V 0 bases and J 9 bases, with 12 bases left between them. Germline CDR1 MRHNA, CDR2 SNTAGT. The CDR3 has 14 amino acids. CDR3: CASSDSHRSGPQHF. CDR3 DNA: TGTGCCAGCAGTGACTCTCACAGGTCAGGGCCCCAGCATTTT.

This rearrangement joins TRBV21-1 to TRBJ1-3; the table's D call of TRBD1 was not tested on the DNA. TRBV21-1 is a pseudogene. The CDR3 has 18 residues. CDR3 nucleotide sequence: TGTGCCAGCAGCAAAGTCGTTAAGAGACAGTACTCTGGAAACACCATATATTTT. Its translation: CASSKVVKRQYSGNTIYF.

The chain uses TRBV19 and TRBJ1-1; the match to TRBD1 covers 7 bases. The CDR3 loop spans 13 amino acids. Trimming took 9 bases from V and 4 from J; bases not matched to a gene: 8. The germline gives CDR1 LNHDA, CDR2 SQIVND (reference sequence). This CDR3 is CASTDRAGTEAFF. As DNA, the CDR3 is TGTGCCAGCACAGACAGGGCGGGCACTGAAGCTTTCTTT. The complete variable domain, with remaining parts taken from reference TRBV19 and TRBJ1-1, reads DGGITQSPKYLFRKEGQNVTLSCEQNLNHDAMYWYRQDPGQGLRLIYYSQIVNDFQKGDIAEGYSVSREKKESFPLTVTSAQKNPTAFYLCASTDRAGTEAFFGQGTRLTVV.

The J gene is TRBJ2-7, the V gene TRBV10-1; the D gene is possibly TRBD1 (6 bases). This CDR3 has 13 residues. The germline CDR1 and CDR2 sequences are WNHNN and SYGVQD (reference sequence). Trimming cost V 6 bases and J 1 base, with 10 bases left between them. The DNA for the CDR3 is TGCGCCAGCAGCTCCAGGGGTTCCTACGAGCAGTACTTC. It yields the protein CASSSRGSYEQYF.

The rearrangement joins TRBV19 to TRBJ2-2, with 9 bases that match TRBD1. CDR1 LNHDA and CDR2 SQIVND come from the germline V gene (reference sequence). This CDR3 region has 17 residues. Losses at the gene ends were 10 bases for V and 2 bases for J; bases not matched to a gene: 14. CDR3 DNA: TGTGCCACCCACCCTAGGACAGGGGCCCTTAACACCGGGGAGCTGTTTTTT. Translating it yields CATHPRTGALNTGELFF.

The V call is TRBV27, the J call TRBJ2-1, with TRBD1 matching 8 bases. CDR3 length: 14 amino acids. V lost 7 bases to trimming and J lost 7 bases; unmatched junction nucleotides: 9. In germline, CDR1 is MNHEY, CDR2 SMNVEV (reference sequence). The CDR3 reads CASTRTGTKNEQFF. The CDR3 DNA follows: TGTGCCAGCACCCGGACAGGGACCAAAAATGAGCAGTTCTTC.

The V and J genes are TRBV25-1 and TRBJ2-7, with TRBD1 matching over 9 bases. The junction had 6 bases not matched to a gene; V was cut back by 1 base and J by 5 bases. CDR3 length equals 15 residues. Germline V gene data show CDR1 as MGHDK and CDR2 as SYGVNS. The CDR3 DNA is TGTGCCAGCAGTGAATTTCGGACAGGGGAAAACGAGCAGTACTTC. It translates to CASSEFRTGENEQYF.

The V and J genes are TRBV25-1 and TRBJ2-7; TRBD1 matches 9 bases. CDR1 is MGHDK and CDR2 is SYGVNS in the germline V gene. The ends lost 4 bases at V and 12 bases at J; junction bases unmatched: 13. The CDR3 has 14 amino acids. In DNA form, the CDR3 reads TGTGCCAGCAGTGCCCAGGGAGACAGGGGGGTCGGGTACTTC. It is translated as CASSAQGDRGVGYF.

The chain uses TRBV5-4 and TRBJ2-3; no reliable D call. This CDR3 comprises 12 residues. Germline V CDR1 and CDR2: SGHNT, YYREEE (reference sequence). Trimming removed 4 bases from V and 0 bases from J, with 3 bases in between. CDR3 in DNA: TGTGCCAGCAGCCTAAGCACAGATACGCAGTATTTT. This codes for CASSLSTDTQYF.

CDR3: CASSLGGTGGRNGYTF. The CDR3 DNA reads as TGTGCCAGCAGTTTAGGCGGGACAGGGGGGAGAAATGGCTACACCTTC. The chain has TRBV28 and TRBJ1-2, with 11 nucleotides matching TRBD1. J lost 6 bases, V lost 2 bases, and 8 bases had no gene match. CDR1 MDHEN and CDR2 SYDVKM come from the germline V gene. The CDR3 extends over 16 amino acids.

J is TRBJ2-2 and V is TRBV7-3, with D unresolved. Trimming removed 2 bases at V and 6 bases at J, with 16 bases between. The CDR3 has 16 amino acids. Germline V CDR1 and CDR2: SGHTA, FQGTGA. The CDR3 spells CASSLLQPRGAGELFF. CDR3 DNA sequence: TGTGCCAGCAGCTTATTGCAGCCGCGAGGCGCCGGGGAGCTGTTTTTT.

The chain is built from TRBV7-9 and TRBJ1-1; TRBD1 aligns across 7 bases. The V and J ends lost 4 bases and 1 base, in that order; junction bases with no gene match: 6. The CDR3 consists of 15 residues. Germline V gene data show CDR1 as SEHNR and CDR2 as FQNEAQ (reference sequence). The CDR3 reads CASSSSGQTNTEAFF. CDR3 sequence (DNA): TGTGCCAGCAGCTCCTCGGGACAGACGAACACTGAAGCTTTCTTT.

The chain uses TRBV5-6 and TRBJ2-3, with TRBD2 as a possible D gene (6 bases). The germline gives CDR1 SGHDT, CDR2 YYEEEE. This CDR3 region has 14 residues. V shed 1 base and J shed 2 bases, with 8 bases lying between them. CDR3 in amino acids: CASSLRGNTDTQYF. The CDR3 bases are TGTGCCAGCAGCTTGCGGGGGAACACAGATACGCAGTATTTT.